These T cell receptor beta chains were read from a single sample in a study of CD8 T cells in ankylosing spondylitis. TCRdb re-analysed the 5' RACE reads in MiXCR, keeping a single row per CDR3 protein. The table includes 350,000 to 550,000 distinct CDR3 sequences, 26% detected once. Sample: blood, either unsorted or a sorted T cell fraction (not recorded which). These receptors came from a male donor with ankylosing spondylitis. Each CDR3 is given with its conserved first and last residue. Each record gives: D gene, V gene, clone size, J gene, CDR3 DNA, CDR3 protein. A D gene is named only where the DNA matches it firmly. Size is stated for part of the rows, as once, few or many counts, or as a class when the clone is expanded.

.	TRBV6-2/TRBV6-3	few	TRBJ1-1	TGTGCCAGCAGTTACCAGGGGAGCACTGAAGCTTTCTTT	CASSYQGSTEAFF
TRBD2	TRBV7-2	.	TRBJ2-2	TGTGCCAGCAGCTCCAGCGGGATCCACACCGGGGAGCTGTTTTTT	CASSSSGIHTGELFF
.	TRBV12-3/TRBV12-4	.	TRBJ2-7	TGTGCCAGCAGTTTTGTGGGAGCCTACGAGCAGTACTTC	CASSFVGAYEQYF
.	TRBV5-1	.	TRBJ1-1	TGCGCCAGCAGCTTGGTCGGAGGCTGGGAGGCTGAAGCTTTCTTT	CASSLVGGWEAEAFF
.	TRBV27	.	TRBJ2-7	TGTGCCAGCAGGGCAAAGGGTAATACCCTGGTCTACGAGCAGTACTTC	CASRAKGNTLVYEQYF
TRBD1	TRBV12-3/TRBV12-4	.	TRBJ2-1	TGTGCCAGCAGGGCCGGGACAGTTAATGAGCAGTTCTTC	CASRAGTVNEQFF
.	TRBV2	few	TRBJ1-2	TGTGCCAGCAATATCCGTCGATATGGCTACACCTTC	CASNIRRYGYTF
.	TRBV20-1	few	TRBJ1-6	TGCAGTGCCGGACAGTTAACAGGGTATTCACCCCTCCACTTT	CSAGQLTGYSPLHF
TRBD2	TRBV7-9	once	TRBJ2-5	TGTGCCAGCAGCTTAGTTGGGTCTAGCGGGAAACTAGAGACCCAGTACTTC	CASSLVGSSGKLETQYF
TRBD2	TRBV3-1	.	TRBJ2-4	TGTGCCAGCAGCCTGCTGGCTAGCGGGAGCCAGCTAGCCAAAAACATTCAGTACTTC	CASSLLASGSQLAKNIQYF
.	TRBV7-2	many	TRBJ2-2	TGTGCCAGCAGCTCTACTGCGAACACCGGGGAGCTGTTTTTT	CASSSTANTGELFF
TRBD2	TRBV20-1	.	TRBJ2-1	TGCAGTGCTAGAGATCGGGCTAGCGGGAGTGTGTACAATGAGCAGTTCTTC	CSARDRASGSVYNEQFF
.	TRBV29-1	.	TRBJ1-5	TGCAGCGTGGGCCCTGGGGGGCCCAATCAGCCCCAGCATTTT	CSVGPGGPNQPQHF
TRBD2	TRBV7-2	.	TRBJ2-1	TGTGCCAGCAGTGAGAGCGGGGTGTACAATGAGCAGTTCTTC	CASSESGVYNEQFF
TRBD1	TRBV24-1	.	TRBJ1-1	TGTGCCACCAGCGGGACAGTGAACACTGAAGCTTTCTTT	CATSGTVNTEAFF
.	TRBV18	.	TRBJ1-1	TGTGCCAGCTCCCCCCTCCAAGGGGTTAGATCGAACACTGAAGCTTTCTTT	CASSPLQGVRSNTEAFF
TRBD2	TRBV7-7	.	TRBJ2-1	TGTGCCAGCAGCCCCCGGGTAGCGGGAGGGTTCCCTGGCAATGAGCAGTTCTTC	CASSPRVAGGFPGNEQFF
.	TRBV6-1	.	TRBJ1-1	TGTGCCAGCAGTAATAAAGGGGGGTTTACTGAAGCTTTCTTT	CASSNKGGFTEAFF
.	TRBV7-9	.	TRBJ2-1	TGTGCCAGCAGCCGGTGGTTTGGGGAGGATGAGCAGTTCTTC	CASSRWFGEDEQFF
.	TRBV20-1	.	TRBJ2-3	TGCAGTGCCCCGAAAATTGGTGGGGGGCGAACAGATACGCAGTATTTT	CSAPKIGGGRTDTQYF
TRBD2	TRBV11-3	few	TRBJ2-1	TGTGCCAGCAGCTTCTATAGCGGGACTTACAATGAGCAGTTCTTC	CASSFYSGTYNEQFF
TRBD1	TRBV3-1	many	TRBJ1-1	TGTGCCAGCAGTCCAGGACAGGGTTACACTGAAGCTTTCTTT	CASSPGQGYTEAFF
TRBD1	TRBV3-1	few	TRBJ1-3	TGTGCCAGCAGCCTCGGACAGGTTAGCGGAAACACCATATATTTT	CASSLGQVSGNTIYF
.	TRBV7-8	few	TRBJ1-5	TGTGCCAGCAGCCCACTTTATGGTGACAGCCTATTTCGTCGGCCCCAGCATTTT	CASSPLYGDSLFRRPQHF
.	TRBV30	once	TRBJ2-1	TGTGCCTGGAGTGGCCTGACCGGGACCACTGGTGAGCAGTTCTTC	CAWSGLTGTTGEQFF
TRBD1	TRBV18	.	TRBJ2-1	TGTGCCAGCTCACCAATATCGACAGGGTACAATGAGCAGTTCTTC	CASSPISTGYNEQFF
.	TRBV20-1	.	TRBJ2-5	TGCAGTGCTAGAGAGGTGGGGACCCAGTACTTC	CSAREVGTQYF
.	TRBV2	few	TRBJ2-1	TGTGCCAGCAGTCTGATAGCGACTTCCTACAATGAGCAGTTCTTC	CASSLIATSYNEQFF